This T cell receptor beta chain was sequenced for a study of blood T cell repertoires in COVID-19. At the level of the study: T cells, B-cell-depleted T cells, or PBMCs supplied cDNA or gDNA.

The data were produced by immunoSEQ multiplex PCR, yet TCRdb's version contains in-frame clones alone and is incomplete. Of 110,000 to 150,000 clones listed, under 85% are singletons. Per the germline V gene, CDR1 is MRHNA and CDR2 is SNTAGT. This CDR3 region has 13 residues. Between the trimmed V and J ends, which lost 4 bases and 5 bases, there was a span of 9 bases. The gene calls are TRBV6-4 and TRBJ2-1; D call uncertain. The sequenced material came from PBMCs or T cells enriched from blood (not recorded which). The TCR sequence derives from a woman aged 18-29 years who had been exposed to COVID-19. CDR3 residues: CASSVRSHNEQFF. The CDR3 region has the DNA TGTGCCAGCAGTGTGCGGAGTCACAATGAGCAGTTCTTC.